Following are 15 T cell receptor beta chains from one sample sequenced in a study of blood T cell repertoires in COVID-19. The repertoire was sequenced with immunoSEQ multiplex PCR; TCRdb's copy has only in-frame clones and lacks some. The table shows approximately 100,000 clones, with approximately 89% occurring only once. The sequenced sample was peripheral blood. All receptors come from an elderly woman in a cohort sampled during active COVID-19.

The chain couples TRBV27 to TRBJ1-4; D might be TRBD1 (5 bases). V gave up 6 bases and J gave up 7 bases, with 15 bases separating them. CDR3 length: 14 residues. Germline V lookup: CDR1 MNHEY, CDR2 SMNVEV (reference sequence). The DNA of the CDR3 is TGTGCCAGCAGGCGCGGGACGGCTAGTGAAAAACTGTTTTTT. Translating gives CASRRGTASEKLFF.

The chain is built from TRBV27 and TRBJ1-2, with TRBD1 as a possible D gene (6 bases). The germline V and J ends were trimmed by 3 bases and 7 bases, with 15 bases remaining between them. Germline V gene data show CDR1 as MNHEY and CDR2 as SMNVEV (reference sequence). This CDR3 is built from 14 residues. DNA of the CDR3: TGTGCCAGCAGTTTTCACGGGGGGGCTTTTGGCTACACCTTC. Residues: CASSFHGGAFGYTF.

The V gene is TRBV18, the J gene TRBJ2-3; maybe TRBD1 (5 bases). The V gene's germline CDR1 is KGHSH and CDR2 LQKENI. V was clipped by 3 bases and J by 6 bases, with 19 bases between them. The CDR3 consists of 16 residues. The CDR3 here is CASSPQGRTSSDTQYF. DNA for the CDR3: TGTGCCAGCTCACCCCAGGGCAGGACCAGCTCGGATACGCAGTATTTT. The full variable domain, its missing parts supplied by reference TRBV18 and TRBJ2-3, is NAGVMQNPRHLVRRRGQEARLRCSPMKGHSHVYWYRQLPEEGLKFMVYLQKENIIDESGMPKERFSAEFPKEGPSILRIQQVVRGDSAAYFCASSPQGRTSSDTQYFGPGTRLTVL.

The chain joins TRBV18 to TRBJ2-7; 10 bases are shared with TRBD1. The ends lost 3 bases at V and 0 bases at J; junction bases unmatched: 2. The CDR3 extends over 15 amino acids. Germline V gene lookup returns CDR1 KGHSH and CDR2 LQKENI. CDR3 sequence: CASSPGTGVSYEQYF. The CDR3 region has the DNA TGTGCCAGCTCACCTGGGACAGGGGTCTCCTACGAGCAGTACTTC.

CDR3 in amino acids: CASSQGTSGSYEQYF. The DNA of the CDR3 is TGTGCCAGCAGCCAAGGGACTAGCGGGAGCTACGAGCAGTACTTC. This chain uses TRBV11-2 with TRBJ2-7; 14 nucleotides align to TRBD2. V shed 5 bases and J 3 bases; nucleotides not matched to a gene: 3. Per germline, CDR1 SGHAT and CDR2 FQNNGV. This CDR3 spans 15 amino acids. Filled out from reference TRBV11-2 and TRBJ2-7, the complete variable domain reads EAGVAQSPRYKIIEKRQSVAFWCNPISGHATLYWYQQILGQGPKLLIQFQNNGVVDDSQLPKDRFSAERLKGVDSTLKIQPAKLEDSAVYLCASSQGTSGSYEQYFGPGTRLTVT.

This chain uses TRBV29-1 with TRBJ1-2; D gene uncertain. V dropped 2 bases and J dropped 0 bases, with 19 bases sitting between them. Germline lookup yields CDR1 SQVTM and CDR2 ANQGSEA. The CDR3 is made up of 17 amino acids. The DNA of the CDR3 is TGCAGCGTTGAAAACGTACCTCCAAACCTAGCTAACTATGGCTACACCTTC. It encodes CSVENVPPNLANYGYTF.

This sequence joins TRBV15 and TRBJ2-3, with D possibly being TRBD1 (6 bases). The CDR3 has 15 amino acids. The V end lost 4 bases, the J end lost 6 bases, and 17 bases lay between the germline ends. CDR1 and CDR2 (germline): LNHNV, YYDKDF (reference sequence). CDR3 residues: CATSKGDTRGDTQYF. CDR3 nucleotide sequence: TGTGCCACCAGCAAAGGGGACACCCGTGGGGATACGCAGTATTTT.

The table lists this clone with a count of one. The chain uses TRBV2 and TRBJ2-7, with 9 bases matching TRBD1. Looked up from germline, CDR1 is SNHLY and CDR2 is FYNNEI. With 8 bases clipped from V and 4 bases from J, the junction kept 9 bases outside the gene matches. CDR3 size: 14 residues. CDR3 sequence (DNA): TGTGCCAGCCACTACGGGACAGGGCGGTACGAGCAGTACTTC. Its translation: CASHYGTGRYEQYF.

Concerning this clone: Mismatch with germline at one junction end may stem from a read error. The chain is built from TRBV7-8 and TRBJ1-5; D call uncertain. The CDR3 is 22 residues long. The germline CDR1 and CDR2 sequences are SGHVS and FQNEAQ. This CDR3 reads CASSIAREPTKPQRYSNQPQHF. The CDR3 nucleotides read TGTGCCAGCAGCATAGCCCGGGAGCCAACCAAACCGCAAAGATATAGCAATCAGCCCCAGCATTTT.

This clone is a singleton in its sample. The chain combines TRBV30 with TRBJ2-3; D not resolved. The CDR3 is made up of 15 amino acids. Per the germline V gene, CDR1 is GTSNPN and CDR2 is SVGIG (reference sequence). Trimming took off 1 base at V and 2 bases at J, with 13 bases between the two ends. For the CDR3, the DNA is TGTGCCTGGAGTGCGCAGAGGAGCCCCACAGATACGCAGTATTTT. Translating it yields CAWSAQRSPTDTQYF.

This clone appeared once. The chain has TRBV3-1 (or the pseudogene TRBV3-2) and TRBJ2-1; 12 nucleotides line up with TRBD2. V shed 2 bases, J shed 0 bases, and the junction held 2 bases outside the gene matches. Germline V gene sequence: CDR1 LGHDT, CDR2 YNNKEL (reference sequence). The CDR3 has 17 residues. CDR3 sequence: CASSQLAGGSSYNEQFF. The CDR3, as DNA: TGTGCCAGCAGCCAACTAGCGGGGGGGAGCTCCTACAATGAGCAGTTCTTC.

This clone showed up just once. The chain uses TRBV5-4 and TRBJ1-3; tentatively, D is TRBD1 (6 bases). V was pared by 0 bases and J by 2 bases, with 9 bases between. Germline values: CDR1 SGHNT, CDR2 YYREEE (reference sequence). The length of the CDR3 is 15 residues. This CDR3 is CASSLEGDTGNTIYF. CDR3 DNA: TGTGCCAGCAGCTTGGAGGGGGACACTGGAAACACCATATATTTT.

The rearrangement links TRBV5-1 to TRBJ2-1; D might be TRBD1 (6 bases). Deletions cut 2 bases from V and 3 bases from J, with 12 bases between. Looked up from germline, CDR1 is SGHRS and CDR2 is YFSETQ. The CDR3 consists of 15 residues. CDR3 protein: CASSFDGQIYNEQFF. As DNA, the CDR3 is TGCGCCAGCAGCTTCGACGGACAGATCTACAATGAGCAGTTCTTC.

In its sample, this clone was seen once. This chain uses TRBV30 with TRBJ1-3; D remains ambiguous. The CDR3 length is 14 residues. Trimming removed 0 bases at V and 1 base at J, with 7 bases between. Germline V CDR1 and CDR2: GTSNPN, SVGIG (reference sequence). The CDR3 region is CAWSVEVSGNTIYF. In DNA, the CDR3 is TGTGCCTGGAGTGTAGAGGTTTCTGGAAACACCATATATTTT.

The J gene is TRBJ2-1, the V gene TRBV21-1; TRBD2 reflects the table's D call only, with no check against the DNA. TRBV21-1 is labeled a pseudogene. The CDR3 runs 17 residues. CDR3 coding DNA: TGTGCCAGCAGCGAAACCCCCTCTAGCGGGAGGGTCGGTGAGCAGTTCTTC. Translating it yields CASSETPSSGRVGEQFF.